This T cell receptor (beta chain) was recovered during a study of cytomegalovirus exposure and HLA in healthy donors. Study at large: Membership in the Caucasian-associated ancestry cluster was found for around 81% of a few hundred genotyped donors.

V was cut by 6 bases and J by 4 bases, with 13 bases left in between. The CDR3 is 14 residues long. The germline CDR1 and CDR2 sequences are ENHRY and SYGVKD. Nominally healthy donors provided the samples, though records likely missed some immune exposures. In the PCR, 60 Vbeta and 13 Jbeta primers were used. Using immunoSEQ multiplex PCR, the repertoire was profiled, and TCRdb retains in-frame clones only, with some absent. The sample lists approximately 160,000 clones, roughly 70% occurring once. Sequenced material: PBMCs. The V call is TRBV10-3, the J call TRBJ1-3; D gene uncertain. The sequence was obtained from a woman aged 40 to 50 in good health and CMV-seropositive. CDR3 in DNA: TGTGCCATCAGCCCCGCGGGTAGCGGAAACACCATATATTTT. The encoded protein is CAISPAGSGNTIYF.